This T cell receptor (beta chain) was found in a study of identical twins. TCRdb reprocessed the 5' RACE reads via MiXCR and lists one record per CDR3 protein. The sample includes about 340,000 distinct CDR3 sequences, 9% to 15% of them seen just once. Findings and caveats of the study: A partial confounding effect on zero-insertion analyses could come from invariant MAIT and iNKT cells.

CDR3 length: 13 residues. CDR1 is LGHNT, CDR2 FRNRAP, per germline. The V segment lost 4 bases and the J segment 6 bases; nucleotides outside the gene matches: 4. This clonotype has just a few counts. Its specificity is not known. The data were also submitted as part of a second study, on yellow fever vaccine responses in identical twins. Per that paper: Twins reportedly appeared to share part of their vaccine T cell response while keeping part individual.

This chain links TRBV12-5 with TRBJ1-2; 8 nucleotides match TRBD1. This receptor was identified in a woman under 30 in good health. Material for sequencing was CD8+ T cells sorted from blood. Written as DNA, the CDR3 is TGTGCTAGTGGTTCCGGGACAGGTGATGGCTACACCTTC. Translation: CASGSGTGDGYTF.